Sequencing of this TCR beta chain was carried out in a study of blood T cell repertoires in COVID-19. Looking at the study overall: The analysed material was cDNA or gDNA that came from T cells, B-cell-depleted T cells, or PBMCs.

Participants were aged about 18 to 100 years from approximately 24 US areas. Membership in each cohort depended on participant-reported clinical history. Only in-frame clones appear in the TCRdb table, and some are missing; sequencing was by immunoSEQ multiplex PCR. This sample has a few hundred thousand clones; around four fifths occur once, and the top ten carry over 4.5%. Per the germline V gene, CDR1 is SEHNR and CDR2 is FQNEAQ (reference sequence). V was shortened by 1 base and J by 0 bases, with 15 bases between the two germline ends. The CDR3 contains 17 residues. This chain links TRBV7-9 with TRBJ2-5; no definite D call. The TCR sequence derives from a woman in her forties or fifties who had recovered from COVID-19. Sample: PBMCs or T cells enriched from blood (not recorded which). The CDR3 sequence is CASSLGRIASDQETQYF. The CDR3 DNA is TGTGCCAGCAGCTTAGGCCGGATAGCTTCCGACCAAGAGACCCAGTACTTC.